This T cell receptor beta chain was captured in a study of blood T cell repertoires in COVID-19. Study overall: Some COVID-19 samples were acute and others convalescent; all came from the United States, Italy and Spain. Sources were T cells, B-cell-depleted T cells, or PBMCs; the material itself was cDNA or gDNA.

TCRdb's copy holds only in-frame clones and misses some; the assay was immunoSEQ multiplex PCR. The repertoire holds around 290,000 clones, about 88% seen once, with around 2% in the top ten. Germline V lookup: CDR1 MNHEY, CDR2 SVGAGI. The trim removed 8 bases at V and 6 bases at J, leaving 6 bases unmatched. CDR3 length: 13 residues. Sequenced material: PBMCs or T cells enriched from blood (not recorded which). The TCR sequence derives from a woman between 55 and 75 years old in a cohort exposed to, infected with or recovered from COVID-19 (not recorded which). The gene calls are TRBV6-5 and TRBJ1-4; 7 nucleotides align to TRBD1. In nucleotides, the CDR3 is TGTGCCAGCCAGGGGGGTGCGGATGAAAAACTGTTTTTT. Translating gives CASQGGADEKLFF.